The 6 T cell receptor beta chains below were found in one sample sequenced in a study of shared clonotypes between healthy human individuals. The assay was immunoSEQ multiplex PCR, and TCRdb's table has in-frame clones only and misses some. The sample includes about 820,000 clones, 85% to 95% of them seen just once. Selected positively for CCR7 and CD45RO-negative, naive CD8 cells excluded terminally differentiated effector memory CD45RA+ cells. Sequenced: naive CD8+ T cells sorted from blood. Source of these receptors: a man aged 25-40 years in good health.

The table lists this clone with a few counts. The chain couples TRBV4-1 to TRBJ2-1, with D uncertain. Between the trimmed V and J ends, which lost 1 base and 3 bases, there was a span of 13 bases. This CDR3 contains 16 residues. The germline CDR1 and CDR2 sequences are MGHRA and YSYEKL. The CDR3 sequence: CASSQGPSLGYNEQFF. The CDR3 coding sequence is TGCGCCAGCAGCCAAGGTCCTAGTTTGGGCTACAATGAGCAGTTCTTC.

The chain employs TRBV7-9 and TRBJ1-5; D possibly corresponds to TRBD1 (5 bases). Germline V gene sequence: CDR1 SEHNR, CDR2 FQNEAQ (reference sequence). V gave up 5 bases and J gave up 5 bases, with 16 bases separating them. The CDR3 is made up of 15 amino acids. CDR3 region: CASSSSAGGDQPQHF. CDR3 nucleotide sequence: TGTGCCAGCAGCAGCTCGGCGGGGGGGGATCAGCCCCAGCATTTT. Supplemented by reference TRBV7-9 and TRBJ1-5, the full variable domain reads DTGVSQNPRHKITKRGQNVTFRCDPISEHNRLYWYRQTLGQGPEFLTYFQNEAQLEKSRLLSDRFSAERPKGSFSTLEIQRTEQGDSAMYLCASSSSAGGDQPQHFGDGTRLSIL.

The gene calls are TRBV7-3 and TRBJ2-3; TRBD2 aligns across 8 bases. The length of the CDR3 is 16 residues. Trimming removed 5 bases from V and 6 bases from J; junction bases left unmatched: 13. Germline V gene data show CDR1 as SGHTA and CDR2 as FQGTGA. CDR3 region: CASSLIAGSRQDTQYF. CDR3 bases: TGTGCCAGCAGCCTAATAGCGGGGAGCCGTCAGGATACGCAGTATTTT.

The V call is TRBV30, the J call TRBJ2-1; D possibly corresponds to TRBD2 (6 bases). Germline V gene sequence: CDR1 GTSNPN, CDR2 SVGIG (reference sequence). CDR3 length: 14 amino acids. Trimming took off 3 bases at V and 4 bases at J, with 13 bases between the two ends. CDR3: CAWSWGGKYNEQFF. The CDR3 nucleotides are TGTGCCTGGAGCTGGGGCGGGAAGTACAATGAGCAGTTCTTC.

The CDR3 sequence: CASSPGLAGLYEQYF. CDR3 nucleotide sequence: TGTGCCAGCAGCCCGGGACTAGCGGGACTCTACGAGCAGTACTTC. This chain connects TRBV7-6 to TRBJ2-7; TRBD2 matches at 13 bases. This CDR3 spans 15 amino acids. CDR1 and CDR2 from the germline V gene are SGHVS and FNYEAQ. J was trimmed by 3 bases and V by 5 bases; bases with no gene match: 4.

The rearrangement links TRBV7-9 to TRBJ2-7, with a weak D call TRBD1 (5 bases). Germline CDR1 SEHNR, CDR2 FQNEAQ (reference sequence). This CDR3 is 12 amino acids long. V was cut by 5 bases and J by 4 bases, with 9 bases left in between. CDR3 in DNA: TGTGCCAGCAGCCTACAGGTTTACGAGCAGTACTTC. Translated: CASSLQVYEQYF.